The rows below give T cell receptor beta chains drawn from one sample of a study of T cell changes during pregnancy in multiple sclerosis. The method was immunoSEQ multiplex PCR; TCRdb's version includes in-frame clones alone and lacks a portion of them. The sample records tens of thousands of clones, roughly 90% being singletons. This specimen consisted of peripheral blood, obtained in the first trimester of pregnancy. The origin of the receptors is a female donor with multiple sclerosis, enrolled in a pregnancy study. Both conserved end residues are part of each CDR3. A D gene is named only where the DNA matches it firmly. The listing skips clone size in some rows; elsewhere it reads once, few, many or a size class.

j_gene	abundance	d_gene	v_gene	CDR3aa	CDR3nt
TRBJ1-3	.	.	TRBV11-2	CASSLGAISSGNTIYF	TGTGCCAGCAGCTTAGGGGCGATCAGCTCTGGAAACACCATATATTTT
TRBJ1-1	.	.	TRBV19	CASSTSGWAEAFF	TGTGCCAGTAGTACCAGCGGATGGGCTGAAGCTTTCTTT
TRBJ2-2	.	TRBD2	TRBV5-6	CASSELASGRTGELFF	TGTGCCAGCAGCGAACTTGCTAGCGGGAGGACCGGGGAGCTGTTTTTT
TRBJ1-2	.	.	TRBV11-2	CASSLSYEGPYGYTF	TGTGCCAGCAGCTTAAGTTACGAGGGTCCCTATGGCTACACCTTC
TRBJ1-1	once	.	TRBV25-1	CASSELTPTVNTEAFF	TGTGCCAGCAGTGAATTGACTCCCACGGTGAACACTGAAGCTTTCTTT
TRBJ2-2	.	TRBD1	TRBV13	CASSLALRQGFTGELFF	TGTGCCAGCAGCTTAGCTTTAAGACAGGGATTCACCGGGGAGCTGTTTTTT
TRBJ2-2	once	.	TRBV2	CASSEGLAGWNTGELFF	TGTGCCAGCAGTGAGGGTTTGGCGGGCTGGAACACCGGGGAGCTGTTTTTT
TRBJ2-7	once	TRBD1	TRBV4-1	CASSLGTGEFYEQYF	TGCGCCAGCAGCCTAGGGACAGGGGAGTTCTACGAGCAGTACTTC
TRBJ2-7	.	TRBD2	TRBV5-1	CASSLSLAGSYEQYF	TGCGCCAGCAGCTTGAGTCTAGCGGGATCCTACGAGCAGTACTTC
TRBJ2-7	.	.	TRBV27	CASSPVGSSYEQYF	TGTGCCAGCAGTCCGGTCGGGAGTTCCTACGAGCAGTACTTC
TRBJ2-7	.	TRBD2	TRBV30	CASRLAGTYEQYF	TGTGCCTCCAGACTAGCGGGAACTTACGAGCAGTACTTC
TRBJ2-7	.	.	TRBV7-3	CASSEGGSLHEQYF	TGTGCCAGCAGCGAGGGGGGGAGTCTGCACGAGCAGTACTTC
TRBJ2-7	.	.	TRBV11-3	CASSFLNSEQYF	TGTGCCAGCAGCTTTCTAAATTCCGAGCAGTACTTC
TRBJ2-6	.	.	TRBV6-5	CASSYSPLSGANVLTF	TGTGCCAGCAGTTACTCCCCCCTCTCTGGGGCCAACGTCCTGACTTTC
TRBJ2-2	.	.	TRBV5-8	CASSLGLDTGELFF	TGTGCCAGCAGCTTGGGGCTGGACACCGGGGAGCTGTTTTTT
TRBJ2-1	.	.	TRBV27	CASRNSGYNEQFF	TGTGCCAGCAGAAATAGCGGCTACAATGAGCAGTTCTTC
TRBJ2-1	.	.	TRBV5-1	CASTPGAGTYNEQFF	TGCGCCAGCACCCCCGGAGCAGGGACCTACAATGAGCAGTTCTTC
TRBJ2-3	.	TRBD2	TRBV9	CASSFGLAADTQYF	TGTGCCAGCAGCTTCGGACTAGCAGCAGATACGCAGTATTTT
TRBJ2-7	.	.	TRBV11-1	CASSPGRNSYEQYF	TGTGCCAGCAGCCCAGGGAGGAACTCCTACGAGCAGTACTTC
TRBJ1-1	.	TRBD1	TRBV27	CASSLWGGTGNTEAFF	TGTGCCAGCAGTTTATGGGGTGGGACAGGGAACACTGAAGCTTTCTTT
TRBJ2-1	.	.	TRBV5-1	CASSLDIARALHSYNEQFF	TGCGCCAGCAGCTTGGATATAGCGAGGGCTCTTCACTCCTACAATGAGCAGTTCTTC
TRBJ2-7	.	TRBD2	TRBV4-1	CASSQDSAGATYEQYF	TGCGCCAGCAGCCAAGATTCAGCGGGAGCGACCTACGAGCAGTACTTC
TRBJ2-7	.	.	TRBV18	CASSPGQGNEQYF	TGTGCCAGCTCACCTGGTCAGGGAAACGAGCAGTACTTC
TRBJ1-1	.	TRBD1	TRBV9	CASSVVQGGIGEAFF	TGTGCCAGCAGCGTAGTGCAGGGGGGTATAGGTGAAGCTTTCTTT
TRBJ2-7	.	TRBD1	TRBV2	CASSELVTGASYEQYF	TGTGCCAGCAGTGAGCTCGTGACAGGGGCCTCCTACGAGCAGTACTTC
TRBJ2-2	few	.	TRBV30	CAWSAPGLHTGELFF	TGTGCCTGGAGCGCCCCGGGACTCCACACCGGGGAGCTGTTTTTT
TRBJ2-7	.	TRBD2	TRBV30	CACAAGTGTSGSNEQYF	TGTGCCTGTGCCGCCGGGACAGGGACTAGCGGGAGCAACGAGCAGTACTTC
TRBJ2-7	.	TRBD2	TRBV5-5	CASSFLAVYEQYF	TGTGCCAGCAGCTTCCTAGCGGTCTACGAGCAGTACTTC
TRBJ2-5	.	TRBD2	TRBV11-2	CASSSTGGLAGERETQYF	TGTGCCAGCAGCTCGACAGGGGGACTAGCGGGAGAAAGAGAGACCCAGTACTTC
TRBJ2-3	.	.	TRBV7-9	CASSPSLAVGDTQYF	TGTGCCAGCAGCCCGTCGCTAGCTGTGGGAGATACGCAGTATTTT
TRBJ2-7	.	.	TRBV19	CASSVLSGFYEQYF	TGTGCCAGTAGTGTTTTATCGGGGTTCTACGAGCAGTACTTC
TRBJ1-1	once	.	TRBV2	CASSGRTEAFF	TGTGCCAGCAGCGGGAGGACTGAAGCTTTCTTT
TRBJ2-5	.	.	TRBV5-5	CASSLAPPQETQYF	TGTGCCAGCAGCTTGGCCCCTCCTCAAGAGACCCAGTACTTC
TRBJ2-7	.	TRBD1	TRBV6-1	CASSGQGLSYEQYF	TGTGCCAGCAGTGGACAGGGGCTCTCCTACGAGCAGTACTTC
TRBJ2-1	.	TRBD2	TRBV11-2	CASSPAVGLAGIRNEQFF	TGTGCCAGCAGCCCTGCCGTGGGACTAGCGGGGATCCGGAATGAGCAGTTCTTC
TRBJ1-1	.	.	TRBV7-7	CASSPRENTEAFF	TGTGCCAGCAGCCCGCGGGAGAACACTGAAGCTTTCTTT
TRBJ1-2	.	.	TRBV27	CASSSSWEGYGYTF	TGTGCCAGCAGTTCCTCCTGGGAGGGCTATGGCTACACCTTC
TRBJ2-2	once	TRBD2	TRBV4-2	CASSPRLAVNTGELFF	TGTGCCAGCAGCCCTAGACTAGCGGTCAACACCGGGGAGCTGTTTTTT
TRBJ2-7	.	.	TRBV5-1	CASSSIPLSVSYEQYF	TGCGCCAGCAGCTCAATCCCTCTTAGCGTCTCCTACGAGCAGTACTTC
TRBJ1-2	once	TRBD1	TRBV27	CASSITGTGGNGYTF	TGTGCCAGCAGTATAACCGGGACAGGGGGGAATGGCTACACCTTC
TRBJ2-1	.	TRBD2	TRBV28	CASSLTSGRLLDEQFF	TGTGCCAGCAGTCTAACTAGCGGGAGACTCTTGGATGAGCAGTTCTTC
TRBJ2-5	.	.	TRBV6-4	CASSDSGSPDF	TGTGCCAGCAGTGACTCGGGCAGCCCGGACTTC